The 10 T cell receptor beta chains given below trace back to one sample, sequenced in a study of OX40 agonist ivuxolimab in advanced cancers. Sequencing used immunoSEQ multiplex PCR; TCRdb keeps in-frame clones, though not all of them. This table has 57,000 or so clones, about 88% appearing once. Sequenced here: CD4+ or CD8+ T cells sorted from blood, sampled in a trial of the OX40 agonist ivuxolimab. The receptors come from an adult with an advanced solid tumor such as melanoma, head and neck, liver or kidney cancer.

J is TRBJ2-3 and V is TRBV9, with a possible D match to TRBD1 (5 bases). V lost 2 bases, J lost 7 bases, and 8 bases lay in between. Germline V gene data show CDR1 as SGDLS and CDR2 as YYNGEE. The CDR3 runs to 12 residues. CDR3 sequence reads: CASSVDRNTQYF. The CDR3 coding sequence is TGTGCCAGCAGCGTCGACAGAAATACGCAGTATTTT.

The rearrangement uses TRBV11-2 and TRBJ2-3; weak D call: TRBD2 (6 bases). Germline CDR1 is SGHAT and CDR2 is FQNNGV. The V and J ends lost 2 bases and 3 bases respectively, with 12 bases between them. The CDR3 length is 15 residues. This CDR3 reads CASSLSPRGTDTQYF. The CDR3 bases are TGTGCCAGCAGCTTATCGCCGCGGGGAACAGATACGCAGTATTTT.

The chain is built from TRBV6-5 and TRBJ1-2; no reliable D call. The V and J ends lost 7 bases and 4 bases respectively, with 13 bases between them. Per the germline V gene, CDR1 is MNHEY and CDR2 is SVGAGI. This CDR3 is 13 amino acids long. CDR3 in amino acids: CASTTSAGYGYTF. The DNA of the CDR3 is TGTGCCAGCACCACTTCCGCTGGCTATGGCTACACCTTC.

This clone was recorded only once. This sequence joins TRBV6-6 and TRBJ2-1; D is uncertain. V was trimmed by 0 bases and J by 5 bases, leaving 5 bases between them. The CDR3 contains 13 residues. Germline CDR1 reads MNHNY; CDR2 reads SVGAGI (reference sequence). The CDR3 coding sequence is TGTGCCAGCAGTTACTCCCGCGACAATGAGCAGTTCTTC. Its translation is CASSYSRDNEQFF.

The chain is built from TRBV5-6 and TRBJ2-7; TRBD2 might be the D (5 bases). The ends were cut back, 0 bases at V and 5 bases at J, with 21 bases in the middle. The CDR3 covers 17 residues. The germline V gene encodes CDR1 SGHDT and CDR2 YYEEEE. The CDR3 loop is CASSLAHGRDSTHEQYF. CDR3 nucleotide sequence: TGTGCCAGCAGCTTGGCCCACGGCCGGGATTCTACCCACGAGCAGTACTTC. The entire variable domain, with the rest obtained from reference TRBV5-6 and TRBJ2-7, is as follows: DAGVTQSPTHLIKTRGQQVTLRCSPKSGHDTVSWYQQALGQGPQFIFQYYEEEERQRGNFPDRFSGHQFPNYSSELNVNALLLGDSALYLCASSLAHGRDSTHEQYFGPGTRLTVT.

This chain links TRBV7-9 with TRBJ2-1, with D tentatively TRBD1 (5 bases). Trimming pared 3 bases from V and 10 bases from J, leaving 10 bases between. Looked up from germline, CDR1 is SEHNR and CDR2 is FQNEAQ (reference sequence). The CDR3 sequence is 12 residues long. The CDR3 region is CASSFQGLEQFF. Here the CDR3 DNA reads TGTGCCAGCAGCTTCCAGGGTTTGGAGCAGTTCTTC.

The V call is TRBV7-2, the J call TRBJ2-5; D is undetermined. The length of the CDR3 is 13 residues. With 1 base removed from V and 2 bases from J, the gap between germline ends came to 5 bases. Germline CDR1 SGHTA, CDR2 FQGNSA. The CDR3 sequence: CASSLGLQETQYF. DNA for the CDR3: TGTGCCAGCAGCTTAGGATTACAAGAGACCCAGTACTTC.

The chain has TRBV4-1 and TRBJ2-1; D is unclear. The germline V gene encodes CDR1 MGHRA and CDR2 YSYEKL. V shed 4 bases and J shed 3 bases, with 10 bases lying between them. CDR3 length: 14 amino acids. CDR3 DNA sequence: TGCGCCAGCAGCCCTTGGACGGGCTACAATGAGCAGTTCTTC. Translation gives CASSPWTGYNEQFF.

The rearrangement links TRBV4-2 to TRBJ1-6; possible D gene TRBD1, 5 bases. Per the germline V gene, CDR1 is LGHNA and CDR2 is YNFKEQ. This CDR3 contains 20 residues. With 6 bases removed from V and 4 bases from J, the gap between germline ends came to 28 bases. The DNA of the CDR3 is TGTGCCAGCAGAGATTACCGGGACCTAGCATCATCCCTTTATAATTCACCCCTCCACTTT. It is translated as CASRDYRDLASSLYNSPLHF.

This chain uses TRBV6-1 with TRBJ2-5, with D possibly TRBD2 on 5 matching bases. From germline, CDR1 is MNHNS and CDR2 SASEGT. V was shortened by 6 bases and J by 2 bases, with 7 bases between the two germline ends. The CDR3 runs to 12 residues. In DNA form, the CDR3 reads TGTGCCAGCAGAGCGGAACAAGAGACCCAGTACTTC. Its protein is CASRAEQETQYF.